This T cell receptor beta chain is drawn from a study of blood T cell repertoires in COVID-19. Whole-study context: T cells, B-cell-depleted T cells, or PBMCs supplied cDNA or gDNA.

In regard to this clone: Other DNA sequences of this sample code for an identical CDR3.

The method was immunoSEQ multiplex PCR; TCRdb's version includes in-frame clones alone and lacks a portion of them. The sample includes hundreds of thousands of clones, around 90% of them seen just once. This clonotype was obtained from a man between 18 and 35 years old with active or convalescent COVID-19. The sample comprised peripheral blood.

CDR3 in DNA: TGCGCCAGCAGCTCGGCAGATACGCAGTATTTT. Its protein product is CASSSADTQYF. V gene TRBV5-1 combines with J gene TRBJ2-3; D unresolved. The CDR3 extends over 11 amino acids. V was trimmed by 3 bases and J by 4 bases, leaving 3 bases between them. Germline lookup yields CDR1 SGHRS and CDR2 YFSETQ.